One and the same sample provided the 20 T cell receptor beta chains below, sequenced in a study of T cells after yellow fever vaccination. TCRdb fed the 5' RACE reads into MiXCR, producing one record per CDR3 protein. The data show a few hundred thousand distinct CDR3 sequences, roughly 5.2% seen once. The sequences come from CD4+ T cells sorted from PBMCs, collected on the day of the yellow fever booster vaccination. These receptors all come from a man aged 18 to 30 who received the YFV17D yellow fever vaccine.

This clonotype was seen repeatedly, ten times or more. The chain uses TRBV4-3 and TRBJ2-3; D unclear. The CDR3 spans 14 residues. V lost 4 bases to trimming and J lost 1 base, with 9 bases between them. CDR1 and CDR2 from the germline V gene are LGHNA and YSLEER. For the CDR3, the DNA is TGCGCCAGCAGCCCTCGACTCCGCACAGATACGCAGTATTTT. Its translation is CASSPRLRTDTQYF.

This clonotype was seen a few times. The gene calls are TRBV15 and TRBJ2-3; 8 nucleotides line up with TRBD2. The CDR3 consists of 16 residues. Losses at the gene ends were 6 bases for V and 1 base for J; bases not matched to a gene: 9. Germline V gene sequence: CDR1 LNHNV, CDR2 YYDKDF (reference sequence). In nucleotides, the CDR3 is TGTGCCACCAGTTACAAGCGGGGGAGCGGCACAGATACGCAGTATTTT. Protein sequence: CATSYKRGSGTDTQYF.

This clonotype occurred many times. The V call is TRBV9, the J call TRBJ2-4; 7 bases line up with TRBD2. Per germline, CDR1 SGDLS and CDR2 YYNGEE. The CDR3 has 15 residues. V dropped 0 bases and J dropped 6; count of bases not matched to a gene: 6. The CDR3 loop reads CASSVGPGGLNIQYF. Written as DNA, the CDR3 is TGTGCCAGCAGCGTAGGTCCGGGGGGATTAAACATTCAGTACTTC.

This clonotype was observed many times. The J gene is TRBJ2-1, the V gene TRBV29-1, with 9 bases identical to TRBD2. V shed 6 bases, J shed 0 bases, and the junction held 6 bases outside the gene matches. CDR1 SQVTM and CDR2 ANQGSEA come from the germline V gene. CDR3 length: 15 amino acids. CDR3 sequence: CSVGRGGSSYNEQFF. DNA for the CDR3: TGCAGCGTGGGGCGGGGGGGAAGCTCCTACAATGAGCAGTTCTTC.

This clonotype was recorded a few times. V is TRBV25-1 and J is TRBJ2-5, with 8 bases that match TRBD1. Germline trimming cut 3 bases from V and 4 bases from J; bases unmatched to any gene: 7. In germline, CDR1 is MGHDK, CDR2 SYGVNS. The CDR3 spans 15 residues. The DNA for the CDR3 is TGTGCCAGCAGTGACGACAGGGGCCCGGGAGAGACCCAGTACTTC. It specifies CASSDDRGPGETQYF.

This rearrangement joins TRBV11-2 to TRBJ2-7, with D hard to call. Trimming pared 5 bases from V and 6 bases from J, leaving 17 bases between. Per the germline V gene, CDR1 is SGHAT and CDR2 is FQNNGV. The CDR3 runs to 14 residues. This chain's CDR3 is CASSRWRTTFEQYF. The CDR3 coding sequence is TGTGCCAGCAGCCGTTGGCGTACTACGTTCGAGCAGTACTTC. The entire variable domain, with the rest obtained from reference TRBV11-2 and TRBJ2-7, is as follows: EAGVAQSPRYKIIEKRQSVAFWCNPISGHATLYWYQQILGQGPKLLIQFQNNGVVDDSQLPKDRFSAERLKGVDSTLKIQPAKLEDSAVYLCASSRWRTTFEQYFGPGTRLTVT.

Remarks on this clonotype: The junction departs from the called germline gene at one end, perhaps through a read error. This chain uses TRBV10-1 with TRBJ2-7; D might be TRBD1 or TRBD2, each matching 5 bases. This CDR3 spans 19 amino acids. Germline V gives CDR1 WNHNN, CDR2 SYGVQD (reference sequence). This CDR3 is CASSDIGAGPESPHYGQYF. The CDR3 DNA is TGCGCCAGCAGTGACATCGGGGCAGGCCCAGAGAGCCCTCATTACGGGCAGTACTTC.

This clonotype showed up just a few times. The chain recombines TRBV7-2 with TRBJ2-7, with D possibly being TRBD1 or TRBD2 (6 bases each). Trimming left V 1 base short and J 7 bases short, with 14 bases between. The CDR3 is made up of 14 amino acids. Germline CDR1 is SGHTA and CDR2 is FQGNSA. The CDR3 nucleotides read TGTGCCAGCAGCTTAGACCGGGGGCGAGAAGAGCAGTACTTC. It encodes CASSLDRGREEQYF.

The rearrangement links TRBV7-9 to TRBJ1-1; no clear D. CDR1 is SEHNR and CDR2 is FQNEAQ in the germline V gene (reference sequence). The CDR3 totals 12 residues. V dropped 5 bases and J dropped 12 bases, with 16 bases sitting between them. CDR3 in amino acids: CASSQYGRGTFF. DNA of the CDR3: TGTGCCAGCAGCCAATACGGGCGTGGGACTTTCTTT.

This clonotype was seen a few times. At one end, the junction sequence differs from germline, possibly due to a read error. V is TRBV7-2 and J is TRBJ2-2; D unclear. CDR1 and CDR2 (germline): SGHTA, FQGNSA. This CDR3 comprises 12 residues. This chain's CDR3 is CASSPQEVVGSF. Written as DNA, the CDR3 is TGTGCCAGCAGCCCCCAAGAGGTGGTCGGATCTTTT. Complete variable domain (other parts from reference TRBV7-2 and TRBJ2-2): GAGVSQSPSNKVTEKGKDVELRCDPISGHTALYWYRQSLGQGLEFLIYFQGNSAPDKSGLPSDRFSAERTGGSVSTLTIQRTQQEDSAVYLCASSPQEVVGSFGEGSRLTVL.

The rearrangement joins TRBV2 to TRBJ2-3, with 8 bases fitting TRBD2. The germline CDR1 and CDR2 sequences are SNHLY and FYNNEI. This CDR3 spans 17 amino acids. Trimming cost V 7 bases and J 0 bases; bases outside gene matches: 12. Here the CDR3 reads CASITAGGISSTDTQYF. The CDR3 coding sequence is TGTGCCAGCATAACCGCGGGGGGTATCTCTAGCACAGATACGCAGTATTTT. The full variable domain, in which reference TRBV2 and TRBJ2-3 provide the parts outside the CDR3, is EPEVTQTPSHQVTQMGQEVILRCVPISNHLYFYWYRQILGQKVEFLVSFYNNEISEKSEIFDDQFSVERPDGSNFTLKIRSTKLEDSAMYFCASITAGGISSTDTQYFGPGTRLTVL.

This clonotype was counted a few times. The V gene is TRBV15, the J gene TRBJ2-7; the D gene could be TRBD1 or TRBD2 (5 bases each). CDR3 length: 13 amino acids. V gave up 1 base and J gave up 5 bases, with 9 bases separating them. Germline CDR1 reads LNHNV; CDR2 reads YYDKDF (reference sequence). The CDR3 region has the DNA TGTGCCACCAGCAGAGGGGGGTCCCACGAGCAGTACTTC. Its protein product is CATSRGGSHEQYF.

This clonotype came up many times. The chain uses TRBV12-3 or TRBV12-4 and TRBJ1-1; a possible D gene is TRBD1 (5 bases). V was trimmed by 5 bases and J by 1 base, leaving 8 bases between them. The CDR3 is made up of 13 amino acids. The CDR3 DNA sequence: TGTGCCAGCAGTAGGGACGCGAACACTGAAGCTTTCTTT. This encodes CASSRDANTEAFF.

This clonotype was detected many times. V gene TRBV7-3 combines with J gene TRBJ2-3, with 10 nucleotides matching TRBD2. The ends lost 5 bases at V and 4 bases at J; junction bases unmatched: 3. The CDR3 is 14 residues long. Germline CDR1 is SGHTA and CDR2 is FQGTGA. CDR3 bases: TGTGCCAGCAGCAAGCGGGGGGGCTCAGATACGCAGTATTTT. Translating gives CASSKRGGSDTQYF. Supplemented by reference TRBV7-3 and TRBJ2-3, the full variable domain reads GAGVSQTPSNKVTEKGKYVELRCDPISGHTALYWYRQSLGQGPEFLIYFQGTGAADDSGLPNDRFFAVRPEGSVSTLKIQRTERGDSAVYLCASSKRGGSDTQYFGPGTRLTVL.

This clonotype was detected only a few times. This chain uses TRBV5-1 with TRBJ1-4; 7 bases agree with TRBD1. V lost 0 bases, J lost 3 bases, and 2 bases stayed unmatched. Germline CDR1 is SGHRS and CDR2 is YFSETQ. The CDR3 spans 15 residues. As DNA, the CDR3 is TGCGCCAGCAGCTTGGCGACAGGGTCTAATGAAAAACTGTTTTTT. As protein: CASSLATGSNEKLFF. The variable domain in full, with the rest retrieved from reference TRBV5-1 and TRBJ1-4, is KAGVTQTPRYLIKTRGQQVTLSCSPISGHRSVSWYQQTPGQGLQFLFEYFSETQRNKGNFPGRFSGRQFSNSRSEMNVSTLELGDSALYLCASSLATGSNEKLFFGSGTQLSVL.

This clonotype was seen a few times. Sequence at one end of the junction differs from germline and may be a read error. CDR3 coding DNA: TGCAGTGCTAGCCCTGGGGCACTGGGCAGAGGCTTT. Translated: CSASPGALGRGF. The V and J genes are TRBV20-1 and TRBJ1-1; D perhaps matches TRBD1 (5 bases). The CDR3 totals 12 residues. Germline lookup yields CDR1 DFQATT and CDR2 SNEGSKA (reference sequence).

A few counts support this clonotype. The rearrangement uses TRBV10-3 and TRBJ2-1, with D perhaps matching TRBD1 (5 bases). This CDR3 has 15 residues. Deletions cut 1 base from V and 3 bases from J, with 10 bases between. CDR1 is ENHRY and CDR2 is SYGVKD in the germline V gene. DNA for the CDR3: TGTGCCATCAGTGAGTTGGGGCCGGGCTACAATGAGCAGTTCTTC. This sequence encodes CAISELGPGYNEQFF.

This clonotype was picked up a small number of times. J is TRBJ1-6 and V is TRBV7-3; 8 positions agree with TRBD1. Per the germline V gene, CDR1 is SGHTA and CDR2 is FQGTGA. With 5 bases clipped from V and 11 bases from J, the junction kept 5 bases outside the gene matches. This CDR3 has 13 residues. DNA for the CDR3: TGTGCCAGCAGCCAGGGGGCTGTTACACCCCTCCACTTT. It is translated as CASSQGAVTPLHF.

The chain couples TRBV12-3 or TRBV12-4 to TRBJ1-2, with TRBD1 identical over 9 bases. The CDR3 loop spans 17 amino acids. J was trimmed by 3 bases and V by 7 bases; bases with no gene match: 15. The CDR3 region has the DNA TGTGCCAGCACCTTGGACAGGGGAGTCTTTTTTGACTATGGCTACACCTTC. Its translation is CASTLDRGVFFDYGYTF.

The CDR3 sequence: CSVGQGPYTQYF. The DNA of the CDR3 is TGCAGCGTTGGTCAGGGGCCTTACACGCAGTATTTT. The chain recombines TRBV29-1 with TRBJ2-3; perhaps TRBD1 as D (6 bases). The CDR3 consists of 12 residues. V lost 4 bases, J lost 9 bases, and 14 bases lay in between. CDR1 is SQVTM, CDR2 ANQGSEA, per germline.